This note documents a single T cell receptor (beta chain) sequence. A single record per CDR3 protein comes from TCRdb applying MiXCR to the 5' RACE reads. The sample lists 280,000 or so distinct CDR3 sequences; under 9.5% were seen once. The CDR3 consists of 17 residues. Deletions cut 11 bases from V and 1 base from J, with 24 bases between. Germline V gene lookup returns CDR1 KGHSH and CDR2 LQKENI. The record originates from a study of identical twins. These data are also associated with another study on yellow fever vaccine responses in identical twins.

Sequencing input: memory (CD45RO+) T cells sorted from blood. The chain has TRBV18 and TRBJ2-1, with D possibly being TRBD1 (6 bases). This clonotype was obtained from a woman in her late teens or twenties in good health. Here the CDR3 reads CAGATGTIQGSYNEQFF. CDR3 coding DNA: TGTGCCGGCGCCACAGGCACAATACAGGGATCCTACAATGAGCAGTTCTTC.